A selection of T cell receptor beta chains follows, all from one sample in a study of long-term antiretroviral therapy in people with HIV. The protocol was immunoSEQ multiplex PCR, while the TCRdb copy is restricted to in-frame clones and leaves out a portion. The table lists roughly 28,000 clones, about 88% of them singletons. The source was unsorted PBMCs, collected 2.6 to 2.8 years after starting antiretroviral therapy. Receptors were obtained from a man between 40 and 49 years old with HIV. The CDR3 runs from the conserved cysteine through the conserved F or W.

J: TRBJ2-3; V: TRBV5-1; CDR3: CASSLDRGTTDTQYF
J: TRBJ2-1; V: TRBV2; CDR3: CASSGYEQFF
J: TRBJ2-3; V: TRBV30; CDR3: CAFRDPTDTQYF
J: TRBJ1-4; V: TRBV7-9; CDR3: CASSVGTGETNEKLFF
J: TRBJ1-1; V: TRBV6-5; CDR3: CASSLPGSMNTEAFF
J: TRBJ2-3; V: TRBV30; CDR3: CAWENRLAPDTQYF
J: TRBJ2-2; V: TRBV27; CDR3: CASSPLVTGELFF
J: TRBJ2-3; V: TRBV5-1; CDR3: CASSLVRGDTQYF
J: TRBJ2-7; V: TRBV5-1; CDR3: CASSLAGENEQYF
J: TRBJ2-2; V: TRBV5-1; CDR3: CASSLDVATGATGELFF
J: TRBJ1-5; V: TRBV19; CDR3: CASSIRGNQPQHF
J: TRBJ2-3; V: TRBV30; CDR3: CAAKRASTDTQYF
J: TRBJ2-2; V: TRBV12-2; CDR3: CASRLAGSGGPTGELFF
J: TRBJ2-7; V: TRBV5-6; CDR3: CASSSSGWGRFYEQYF
J: TRBJ1-5; V: TRBV19; CDR3: CASSIVDQPQHF
J: TRBJ2-2; V: TRBV7-6; CDR3: CASSLIWTGTTGELFF
J: TRBJ1-5; V: TRBV11-3; CDR3: CAPLQNDRSNQPQHF
J: TRBJ2-3; V: TRBV4-3; CDR3: CASSQDSNRGDTQYF
J: TRBJ1-3; V: TRBV9; CDR3: CASSVGYSGNTIYF
J: TRBJ1-6; V: TRBV30; CDR3: CAWRHPGYNSPLHF
J: TRBJ1-2; V: TRBV4-3; CDR3: CASSQTRGSGREISYGYTF
J: TRBJ1-1; V: TRBV6-1; CDR3: CASSERSSRAMNTEAFF
J: TRBJ2-1; V: TRBV6-5; CDR3: CASMGGTYNEQFF
J: TRBJ1-1; V: TRBV29-1; CDR3: CSVRLMNTEAFF
J: TRBJ2-1; V: TRBV7-8; CDR3: CASSSPDGLAVINEQFF
J: TRBJ1-5; V: TRBV19; CDR3: CASTLERGLSQPQHF
J: TRBJ1-3; V: TRBV6-1; CDR3: CASSEGQGSGNTIYF
J: TRBJ2-7; V: TRBV7-6; CDR3: CASSFPGGEQYF
J: TRBJ2-1; V: TRBV20-1; CDR3: CSAPARGEQFF
J: TRBJ1-5; V: TRBV6-5; CDR3: CASSYSTSQPQHF
J: TRBJ2-1; V: TRBV7-9; CDR3: CASSPDLYNEQFF
J: TRBJ1-5; V: TRBV7-9; CDR3: CASSGTGDYSNQPQHF
J: TRBJ1-1; V: TRBV2; CDR3: CASTGQTDTEAFF
J: TRBJ2-4; V: TRBV4-3; CDR3: CASSERPPVGGGSKNIQYF
J: TRBJ1-1; V: TRBV18; CDR3: CASSLGQANREAFF
J: TRBJ2-1; V: TRBV9; CDR3: CASSVEVPYHEQFF
J: TRBJ2-3; V: TRBV6-5; CDR3: CAIARTVSTDTQYF
J: TRBJ2-5; V: TRBV10-1; CDR3: CASSEVGSGGAKTQYF
J: TRBJ1-6; V: TRBV5-4; CDR3: CASTPDLKSPLHF
J: TRBJ2-4; V: TRBV28; CDR3: CASSYTSGVPSLQYF
J: TRBJ1-1; V: TRBV7-9; CDR3: CASYPTGYTEAFF
J: TRBJ2-5; V: TRBV29-1; CDR3: CSVPTSGGGTQYF
J: TRBJ2-7; V: TRBV6-1; CDR3: CATVASGLYEQYF
J: TRBJ1-4; V: TRBV4-2; CDR3: CASSRALRGQPATNEKLFF
J: TRBJ2-5; V: TRBV5-1; CDR3: CASSTGTSGTGTQYF
J: TRBJ2-3; V: TRBV7-2; CDR3: CASSSGTTDTQYF
J: TRBJ1-4; V: TRBV4-3; CDR3: CASSQDRTAYNEKLFF
J: TRBJ2-7; V: TRBV10-2; CDR3: CASASWASYEQYF
J: TRBJ1-5; V: TRBV19; CDR3: CASKKRNQPQHF
J: TRBJ2-7; V: TRBV5-1; CDR3: CASSSGTGVYEQYF
J: TRBJ1-3; V: TRBV6-5; CDR3: CASSYDGVLGNTIYF
J: TRBJ2-7; V: TRBV19; CDR3: CASSIDHARAYEQYF
J: TRBJ1-2; V: TRBV20-1; CDR3: CSATGGYGYTF
J: TRBJ2-6; V: TRBV7-9; CDR3: CASSARGTSGANVLTF
J: TRBJ2-1; V: TRBV19; CDR3: CASSTGGIEQFF
J: TRBJ1-1; V: TRBV6-5; CDR3: CASSRQAGEAFF